The rows below give T cell receptor beta chains drawn from one sample of a study of early T cells in non-severe SARS-CoV-2 infection. TCRdb analysed the 5' RACE reads with MiXCR anew, one entry per CDR3 protein. Among about 33,000 distinct CDR3 sequences listed, approximately 6.2% were seen once. The sample was whole blood. The receptors come from an adult who was a healthcare worker with PCR-confirmed SARS-CoV-2 infection or an uninfected control (not recorded which). Both conserved end residues are part of each CDR3. The D gene is left open where the match is weak. Only some rows state a clone size, as once, few, many or a class for expanded clones.

TRBV12-3/TRBV12-4,many,TRBJ2-1,-,CASRGGRVSSYNEQFF,TGTGCCAGCAGGGGGGGACGGGTTAGCTCCTACAATGAGCAGTTCTTC
TRBV6-5,-,TRBJ2-2,-,CASSYSVLQRTGELFF,TGTGCCAGCAGTTACTCCGTGCTCCAGCGGACCGGGGAGCTGTTTTTT
TRBV6-1,many,TRBJ1-6,-,CASSEGPGYSPLHF,TGTGCCAGCAGTGAAGGGCCAGGTTATTCACCCCTCCACTTT
TRBV11-2,few,TRBJ2-3,TRBD1,CASSAVTGGTDTQYF,TGTGCCAGCAGCGCGGTGACAGGGGGCACAGATACGCAGTATTTT
TRBV19,many,TRBJ2-7,TRBD1,CASSARTGNYEQYF,TGTGCCAGTAGTGCCCGGACAGGGAACTACGAGCAGTACTTC
TRBV5-1,many,TRBJ2-3,TRBD2,CASSARPSSGSRDTQYF,TGCGCCAGCAGCGCCCGACCTTCGAGCGGGAGCAGGGATACGCAGTATTTT
TRBV6-6,few,TRBJ2-1,-,CASSKTIEQFF,TGTGCCAGCAGTAAAACTATAGAGCAGTTCTTC
TRBV7-2,-,TRBJ2-1,-,CASSRRDTSYNEQFF,TGTGCCAGCAGTCGACGGGACACCTCCTACAATGAGCAGTTCTTC
TRBV18,few,TRBJ2-5,-,CASSPPTAQRETQYF,TGTGCCAGCTCACCACCAACGGCGCAGAGGGAGACCCAGTACTTC
TRBV24-1,many,TRBJ2-7,-,CATSPDGTRNEQYF,TGTGCCACCAGCCCCGACGGGACACGGAACGAGCAGTACTTC
TRBV24-1,many,TRBJ2-1,TRBD1,CATSGRTGGNEQFF,TGTGCCACCAGTGGAAGAACAGGGGGAAATGAGCAGTTCTTC
TRBV10-3,many,TRBJ2-7,-,CAISDSGAVSYEQYF,TGTGCCATCAGTGATTCGGGGGCAGTCTCCTACGAGCAGTACTTC
TRBV4-2,many,TRBJ1-1,TRBD1,CASSLGGGRTNTEAFF,TGTGCCAGCAGCCTTGGAGGGGGCCGTACGAACACTGAAGCTTTCTTT
TRBV7-2,few,TRBJ1-5,-,CASSLDTGYFQPQHF,TGTGCCAGCAGCCTAGATACAGGGTACTTTCAGCCCCAGCATTTT
TRBV25-1,many,TRBJ2-1,-,CASSDNNEQFF,TGTGCCAGCAGTGATAACAATGAGCAGTTCTTC
TRBV7-9,many,TRBJ1-4,TRBD1,CASSPTGGLEKLFF,TGTGCCAGCAGCCCGACAGGGGGCCTCGAAAAACTGTTTTTT
TRBV7-2,many,TRBJ1-2,-,CASSLVTSYGYTF,TGTGCCAGCAGCTTGGTCACGTCCTATGGCTACACCTTC
TRBV30,-,TRBJ1-2,-,CAWSQSGYGYTF,TGTGCCTGGAGCCAGTCAGGCTATGGCTACACCTTC
TRBV15,-,TRBJ1-5,-,CATSAGGHNQPQHF,TGTGCCACCAGCGCGGGCGGACACAATCAGCCCCAGCATTTT
TRBV20-1,-,TRBJ2-4,-,CSAGLDRRLAKNIQYF,TGCAGTGCTGGCCTTGACAGAAGGCTAGCCAAAAACATTCAGTACTTC
TRBV18,many,TRBJ1-5,-,CASSQDSNQPQHF,TGTGCCAGCTCGCAAGATAGCAATCAGCCCCAGCATTTT
TRBV6-1,many,TRBJ2-4,-,CASSVDLAKNIQYF,TGTGCCAGCAGTGTGGACCTAGCCAAAAACATTCAGTACTTC